This TCR beta chain was captured by sequencing in a study of response to subunit inactivated influenza vaccine. Whole-study results and caveats: The study's authors posited that every seasonal influenza vaccination enlists few new T cells.

TCRdb itself ran the RT-PCR reads through MiXCR, one entry per CDR3 protein. The data contain approximately 680,000 distinct CDR3 sequences, 15% to 19% of them singletons. A few counts support this clonotype. Its antigen is not identified. The CDR3 runs to 14 residues. Looked up from germline, CDR1 is SGHRS and CDR2 is YFSETQ. V lost 4 bases and J 0 bases, leaving 10 bases between the germline ends. The chain is built from TRBV5-1 and TRBJ2-5, with TRBD2 as a possible D gene (7 bases). The specimen was PBMCs from blood, collected 11 to 12 days after vaccination. The receptor's source is a man aged 50 or older who received an inactivated influenza vaccine. Written as DNA, the CDR3 is TGCGCCAGCAGCCGGGGGGCGAACCAAGAGACCCAGTACTTC. The encoded protein is CASSRGANQETQYF.